A single sample gave rise to the 4 T cell receptor beta chains below, sequenced in a study of T cell responses to AZD1222 COVID-19 vaccine. Produced via immunoSEQ multiplex PCR; TCRdb's table is partial and in-frame only. The sample consists of approximately 110,000 clones, approximately 90% of them appearing once. The sample in question was peripheral blood, obtained on day 0 of AZD1222 vaccination. The receptors shown here come from an adult in good health.

The DNA for the CDR3 is TGTGCCTCAAACCGGGACAGGGCAAGAAACACCATATATTTT. This sequence encodes CASNRDRARNTIYF. The chain uses TRBV30 and TRBJ1-3, with 9 bases lining up with TRBD1. CDR3 length: 14 amino acids. V shed 7 bases and J 5 bases; nucleotides not matched to a gene: 9. The germline V gene encodes CDR1 GTSNPN and CDR2 SVGIG (reference sequence).

This clone was seen a handful of times. The chain employs TRBV27 and TRBJ1-2, with TRBD1 matching over 7 bases. The CDR3 has 13 residues. Germline V gene sequence: CDR1 MNHEY, CDR2 SMNVEV (reference sequence). J gave up 8 bases and V 6 bases, and 9 bases lay outside the gene matches. In DNA, the CDR3 is TGTGCCAGCAGCCCAGGACAGGAAAGGGGCTACACCTTC. The encoded protein is CASSPGQERGYTF.

The V gene is TRBV25-1, the J gene TRBJ1-1; the D is unclear. CDR3 length: 13 amino acids. Deletions cut 4 bases from V and 4 bases from J, with 10 bases between. CDR1 and CDR2 from the germline V gene are MGHDK and SYGVNS. DNA for the CDR3: TGTGCCAGCAGTGCCCAAGGGCTCACTGAAGCTTTCTTT. Residues: CASSAQGLTEAFF.

The chain joins TRBV4-3 to TRBJ2-7, with D possibly matching TRBD2 (6 bases). The CDR3 spans 16 residues. CDR1 and CDR2 (germline): LGHNA, YSLEER. Between the trimmed V and J ends, which lost 0 bases and 2 bases, there was a span of 14 bases. The CDR3: CASSQDVAPGAYEQYF. CDR3 nucleotide sequence: TGCGCCAGCAGCCAAGATGTAGCCCCGGGAGCCTACGAGCAGTACTTC.